The 12 T cell receptor beta chains given below trace back to one sample, sequenced in a study of T cells in Graves' hyperthyroidism and ophthalmopathy. Amplification of TCR beta CDR3 regions used RNA as the template. A first-round RT-PCR of the TCR CDR3 used the HTBI primer set. TCRdb ran MiXCR on the multiplex PCR reads and lists one entry per CDR3 protein. The sample consists of 250,000 to 300,000 distinct CDR3 sequences, roughly 13% of them appearing once. The specimen sequenced was blood. The receptors were gathered from a woman between 35 and 50 years old with Graves' hyperthyroidism.

This clonotype was seen many times. V usage is TRBV28 and J usage is TRBJ1-5; 7 bases map to TRBD1. Looked up from germline, CDR1 is MDHEN and CDR2 is SYDVKM. Germline trimming cut 9 bases from V and 2 bases from J; bases unmatched to any gene: 7. This CDR3 is built from 14 residues. The CDR3 DNA reads TGTGCCAGTTACAGGGGAAATGGCAATCAGCCCCAGCATTTT. Protein sequence: CASYRGNGNQPQHF.

This clonotype was seen at least ten times. The chain carries TRBV2 and TRBJ1-4; D call uncertain. The CDR3 totals 13 residues. Trimming took 7 bases from V and 10 from J, leaving 16 bases between them. The germline CDR1 and CDR2 sequences are SNHLY and FYNNEI. CDR3: CASKVGMVRKLFF. CDR3 nucleotides: TGTGCCAGCAAAGTGGGGATGGTGAGAAAACTGTTTTTT.

The sample holds many counts of this clonotype. This chain connects TRBV6-1 to TRBJ1-5; D is uncertain. Trimming stripped 6 bases from V and 0 bases from J, with 9 bases between. This CDR3 is 14 amino acids long. The V gene's germline CDR1 is MNHNS and CDR2 SASEGT. CDR3 nucleotide sequence: TGTGCCAGCAGGCAGTCCCGTAGCAATCAGCCCCAGCATTTT. As protein: CASRQSRSNQPQHF.

This clonotype was observed many times. V and J are TRBV20-1 and TRBJ1-1, with D possibly matching TRBD1 (5 bases). Germline lookup yields CDR1 DFQATT and CDR2 SNEGSKA (reference sequence). This CDR3 comprises 14 residues. Trimming left V 6 bases short and J 7 bases short, with 21 bases between. The CDR3 loop reads CSAILWDLGDEAFF. CDR3 nucleotide sequence: TGCAGTGCAATCCTCTGGGACTTGGGGGATGAAGCTTTCTTT.

This clonotype came up many times. V gene TRBV27 combines with J gene TRBJ1-5, with 7 bases lining up with TRBD1. V lost 7 bases to trimming and J lost 2 bases; unmatched junction nucleotides: 5. CDR1 is MNHEY, CDR2 SMNVEV, per germline (reference sequence). This CDR3 contains 14 residues. This chain's CDR3 is CASMEGAGNQPQHF. CDR3 in DNA: TGTGCCAGCATGGAGGGGGCCGGCAATCAGCCCCAGCATTTT.

This clonotype turned up a few times. V and J are TRBV18 and TRBJ2-2; TRBD2 aligns across 7 bases. V was pared by 0 bases and J by 5 bases, with 6 bases of the junction left unmatched. This CDR3 is 16 amino acids long. Germline V gene lookup returns CDR1 KGHSH and CDR2 LQKENI. CDR3 loop: CASSPPLAVSTGELFF. As DNA, the CDR3 is TGTGCCAGCTCACCACCGCTAGCGGTATCAACCGGGGAGCTGTTTTTT.

This clonotype was detected ten times or more. The chain uses TRBV24-1 and TRBJ2-3; 7 bases agree with TRBD2. The CDR3 length is 14 residues. The V segment lost 3 bases and the J segment 4 bases; nucleotides outside the gene matches: 3. In germline, CDR1 is KGHDR, CDR2 SFDVKD. The CDR3 DNA sequence: TGTGCCACCAGTGATGCGGGAGTTCCAGATACGCAGTATTTT. Protein sequence: CATSDAGVPDTQYF.

This clonotype turned up a few times. V is TRBV29-1 and J is TRBJ2-1, with D unresolved. Germline V gene data show CDR1 as SQVTM and CDR2 as ANQGSEA. Between the trimmed V and J ends, which lost 3 bases and 3 bases, there was a span of 6 bases. This CDR3 has 12 amino acids. In DNA, the CDR3 is TGCAGCGTTGACGAGCGCTACAATGAGCAGTTCTTC. It specifies CSVDERYNEQFF.

This clonotype showed up many times. The chain employs TRBV2 and TRBJ1-2; tentative D call: TRBD1 (5 bases). CDR3 length equals 14 residues. Germline values: CDR1 SNHLY, CDR2 FYNNEI. Trimming cost V 6 bases and J 3 bases, with 14 bases left between them. The CDR3 protein is CASRAGGVDYGYTF. Here the CDR3 DNA reads TGTGCCAGCAGGGCGGGGGGGGTGGACTATGGCTACACCTTC.

The genes are TRBV4-1 and TRBJ1-5; D is unclear. The CDR3 has 14 amino acids. Germline V gene data show CDR1 as MGHRA and CDR2 as YSYEKL. Trimming removed 3 bases from V and 3 bases from J, with 9 bases in between. The CDR3 nucleotides read TGCGCCAGCAGCCAGTCTCTCCTCAATCAGCCCCAGCATTTT. This translates into CASSQSLLNQPQHF.

This clonotype was observed a handful of times. V usage is TRBV3-1 and J usage is TRBJ2-3; 7 nucleotides agree with TRBD1. CDR1 LGHDT and CDR2 YNNKEL come from the germline V gene (reference sequence). V lost 6 bases to trimming and J lost 2 bases; unmatched junction nucleotides: 8. CDR3 length: 15 amino acids. The CDR3 spells CASRQPGQNTDTQYF. CDR3 DNA: TGTGCCAGCAGGCAACCGGGACAGAACACAGATACGCAGTATTTT.

This clonotype was observed at least ten times. This chain connects TRBV7-2 to TRBJ2-3; D unclear. CDR3 size: 13 residues. Germline V gene sequence: CDR1 SGHTA, CDR2 FQGNSA. The V gene lost 2 bases and the J gene lost 4 bases, with 7 bases spanning the gap. The CDR3 reads CASSLNRADTQYF. The CDR3 bases are TGTGCCAGCAGCTTAAACCGGGCAGATACGCAGTATTTT.